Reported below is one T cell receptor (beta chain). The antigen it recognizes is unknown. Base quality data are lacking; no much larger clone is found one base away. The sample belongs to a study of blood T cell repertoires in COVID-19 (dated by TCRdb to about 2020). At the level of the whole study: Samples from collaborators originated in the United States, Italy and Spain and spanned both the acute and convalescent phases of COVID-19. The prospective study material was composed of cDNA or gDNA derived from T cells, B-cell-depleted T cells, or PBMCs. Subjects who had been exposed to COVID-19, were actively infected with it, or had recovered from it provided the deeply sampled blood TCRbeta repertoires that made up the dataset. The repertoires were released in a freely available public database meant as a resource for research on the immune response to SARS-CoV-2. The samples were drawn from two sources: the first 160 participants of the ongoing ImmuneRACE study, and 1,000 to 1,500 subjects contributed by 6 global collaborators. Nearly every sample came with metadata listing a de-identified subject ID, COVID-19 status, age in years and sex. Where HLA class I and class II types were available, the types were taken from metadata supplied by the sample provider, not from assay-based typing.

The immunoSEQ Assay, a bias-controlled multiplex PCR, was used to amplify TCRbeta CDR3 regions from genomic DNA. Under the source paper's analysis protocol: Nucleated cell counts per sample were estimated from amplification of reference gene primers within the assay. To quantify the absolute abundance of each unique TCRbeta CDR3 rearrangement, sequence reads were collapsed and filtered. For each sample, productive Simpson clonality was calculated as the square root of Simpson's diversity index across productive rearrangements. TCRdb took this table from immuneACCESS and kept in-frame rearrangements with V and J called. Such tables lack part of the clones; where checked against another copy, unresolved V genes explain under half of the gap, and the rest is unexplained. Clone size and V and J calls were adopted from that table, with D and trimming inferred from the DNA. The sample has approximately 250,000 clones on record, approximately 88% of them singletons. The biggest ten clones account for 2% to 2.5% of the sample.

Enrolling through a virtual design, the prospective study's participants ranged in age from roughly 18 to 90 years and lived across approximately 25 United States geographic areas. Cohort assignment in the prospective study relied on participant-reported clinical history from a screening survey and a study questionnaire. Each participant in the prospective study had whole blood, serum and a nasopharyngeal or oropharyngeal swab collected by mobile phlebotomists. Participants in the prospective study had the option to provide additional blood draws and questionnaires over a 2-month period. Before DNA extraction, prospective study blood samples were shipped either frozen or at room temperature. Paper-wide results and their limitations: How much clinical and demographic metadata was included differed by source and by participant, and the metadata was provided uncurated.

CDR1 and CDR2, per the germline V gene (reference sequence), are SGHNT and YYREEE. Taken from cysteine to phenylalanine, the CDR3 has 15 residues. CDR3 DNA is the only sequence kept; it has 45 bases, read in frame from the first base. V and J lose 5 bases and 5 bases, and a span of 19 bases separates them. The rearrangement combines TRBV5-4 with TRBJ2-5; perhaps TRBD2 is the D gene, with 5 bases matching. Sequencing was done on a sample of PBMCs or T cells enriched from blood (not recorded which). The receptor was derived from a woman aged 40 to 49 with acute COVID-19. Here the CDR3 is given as CASSRLDLPAETQYF. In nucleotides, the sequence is TGTGCCAGCAGTAGGTTGGACTTGCCGGCCGAGACCCAGTACTTC.